Reported below is one T cell receptor beta chain. Its antigen is not yet known. No base quality values were provided; no much bigger clone lies one nucleotide off. From the germline V gene, CDR1 is SGHNT and CDR2 is YENEEA. The CDR3 contains 15 residues, cysteine and phenylalanine counted. The read is trimmed to its CDR3 DNA, 45 bases read in frame from base 1. V lost 3 bases and J lost 7 bases, and the count of bases not matched to a germline gene is 4. TCRbeta CDR3 regions were amplified from genomic DNA using the immunoSEQ Assay, a bias-controlled multiplex PCR. Turning to the authors' computational methods: The number of nucleated cells in each sample was estimated by amplification of reference gene primers within the assay. To quantify the absolute abundance of each unique TCRbeta CDR3 rearrangement, sequence reads were collapsed and filtered. Productive Simpson clonality was computed per sample as the square root of Simpson's diversity index over productive rearrangements. TCRdb re-hosts the immuneACCESS table, in-frame sequences only. Its copies lack some clones; in the studies checked, an unresolved V gene accounts for under half of them, and the cause for the rest is not known. V and J calls and clone size are copied from that table; D and trimming were computed from the DNA. Present in this sample are some 300,000 clones, approximately 86% of which were seen just once. The leading ten clones occupy 1% to 1.5% of the sample.

These data are taken from a study of blood T cell repertoires in COVID-19 (dated by TCRdb to 2018 to 2021). With regard to the full study: Collaborator samples came from the United States, Italy and Spain and covered acute and convalescent phases of COVID-19. The prospective study material was composed of cDNA or gDNA derived from T cells, B-cell-depleted T cells, or PBMCs. Deeply sampled blood TCRbeta repertoires from subjects exposed to, actively infected with, or recovered from COVID-19 were included in the dataset. A freely available public database, intended as a resource for researchers studying the immune response to SARS-CoV-2, is where the repertoires were released. The samples were drawn from two sources: the first 160 participants of the ongoing ImmuneRACE study, and over 1,000 subjects contributed by 6 global collaborators. Nearly every sample came with metadata listing a de-identified subject ID, COVID-19 status, age in years and sex. Where HLA class I and class II types were available, the types were taken from metadata supplied by the sample provider, not from assay-based typing.

Broad study findings and their caveats: The amount of clinical and demographic metadata varied by source and participant and was provided uncurated.

The collaborating institutions used their own protocols to collect whole blood in K2EDTA tubes. For TCRbeta analysis, collaborators shipped samples as frozen whole blood, isolated PBMCs, or DNA extracted from either of those sample types. The sequence is built from TRBV11-3 and TRBJ2-1, with 12 bases matching TRBD2. The origin of this receptor is a man between 70 and 80 years old with acute or convalescent COVID-19. Sequenced material: peripheral blood. The encoded CDR3 is CASSLTSGSRNEQFF. The nucleotide sequence reads as follows: TGTGCCAGCAGCTTGACTAGCGGGAGTAGGAATGAGCAGTTCTTC.